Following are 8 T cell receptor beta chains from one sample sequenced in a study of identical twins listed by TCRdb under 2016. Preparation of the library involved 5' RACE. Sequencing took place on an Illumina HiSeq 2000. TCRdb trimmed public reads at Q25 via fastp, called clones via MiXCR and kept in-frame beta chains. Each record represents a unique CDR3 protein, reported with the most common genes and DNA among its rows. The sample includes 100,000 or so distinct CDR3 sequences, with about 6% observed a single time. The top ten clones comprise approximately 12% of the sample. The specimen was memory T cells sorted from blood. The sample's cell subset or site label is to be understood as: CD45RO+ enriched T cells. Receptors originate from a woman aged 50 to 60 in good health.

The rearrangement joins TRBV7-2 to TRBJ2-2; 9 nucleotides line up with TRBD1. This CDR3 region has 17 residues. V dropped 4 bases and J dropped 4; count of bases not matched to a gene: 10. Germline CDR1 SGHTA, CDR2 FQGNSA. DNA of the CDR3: TGTGCCAGCAGCTACTGGGGAAACAGGGGGCTCACCGGGGAGCTGTTTTTT. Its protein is CASSYWGNRGLTGELFF.

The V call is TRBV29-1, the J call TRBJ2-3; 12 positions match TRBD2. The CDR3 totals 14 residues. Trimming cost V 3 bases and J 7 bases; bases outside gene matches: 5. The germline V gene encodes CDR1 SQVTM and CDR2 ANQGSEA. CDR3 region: CSVESSGRGYTQYF. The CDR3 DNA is TGCAGCGTTGAGTCTAGCGGGAGGGGTTATACGCAGTATTTT.

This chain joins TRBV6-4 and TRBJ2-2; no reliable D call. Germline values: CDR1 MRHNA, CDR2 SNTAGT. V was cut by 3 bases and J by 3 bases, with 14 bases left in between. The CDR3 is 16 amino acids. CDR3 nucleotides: TGTGCCAGCAGTGAAGGACCCAACCAACACACCGGGGAGCTGTTTTTT. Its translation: CASSEGPNQHTGELFF.

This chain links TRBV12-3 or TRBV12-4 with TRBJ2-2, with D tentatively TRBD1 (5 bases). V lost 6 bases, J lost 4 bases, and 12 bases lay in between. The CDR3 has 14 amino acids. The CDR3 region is CASRTATVTGELFF. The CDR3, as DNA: TGTGCCAGCAGAACCGCGACAGTCACCGGGGAGCTGTTTTTT.

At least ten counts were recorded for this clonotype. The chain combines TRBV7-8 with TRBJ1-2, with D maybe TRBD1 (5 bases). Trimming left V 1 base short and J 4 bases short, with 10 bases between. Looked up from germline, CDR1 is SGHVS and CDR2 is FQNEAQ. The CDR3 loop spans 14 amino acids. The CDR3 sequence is CASSLDSGIYGYTF. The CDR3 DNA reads TGTGCCAGCAGCTTAGATTCAGGGATCTATGGCTACACCTTC.

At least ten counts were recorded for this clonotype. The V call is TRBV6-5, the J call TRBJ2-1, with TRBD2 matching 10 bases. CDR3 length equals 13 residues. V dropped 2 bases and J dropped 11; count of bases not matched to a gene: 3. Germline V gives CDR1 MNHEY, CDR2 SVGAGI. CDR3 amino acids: CASSYPLAGKQFF. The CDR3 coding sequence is TGTGCCAGCAGTTACCCACTAGCGGGGAAGCAGTTCTTC.

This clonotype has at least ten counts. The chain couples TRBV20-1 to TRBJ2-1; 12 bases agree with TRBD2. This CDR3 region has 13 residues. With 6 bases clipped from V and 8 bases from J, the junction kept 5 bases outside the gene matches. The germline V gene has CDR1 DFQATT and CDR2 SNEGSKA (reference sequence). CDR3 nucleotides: TGCAGTGCCTCCCGACTAGCGGGAGATGAGCAGTTCTTC. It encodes CSASRLAGDEQFF.

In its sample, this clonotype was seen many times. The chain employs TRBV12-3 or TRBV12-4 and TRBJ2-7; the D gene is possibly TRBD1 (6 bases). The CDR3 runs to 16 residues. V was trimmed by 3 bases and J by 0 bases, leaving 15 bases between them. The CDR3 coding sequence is TGTGCCAGCAGTTTCGGGGAATGGGACACCTCCTACGAGCAGTACTTC. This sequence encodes CASSFGEWDTSYEQYF.